A selection of T cell receptor beta chains follows, all from one sample in a study of tumor-infiltrating lymphocytes in primary liver carcinoma. Each CDR3 protein gets one entry after TCRdb re-called the multiplex PCR reads with MiXCR. The table has 100,000 or so distinct CDR3 sequences, about 70% seen once. Sequences were obtained from liver tumor tissue from sampling region 2. The receptors stem from a woman aged 60-70 years with primary liver carcinoma and hepatitis B virus infection. Each CDR3 is given with its conserved first and last residue. The order of the fields is V gene, CDR3 length, J gene, CDR3 protein.

>TRBV11-2|16|.
CASSPGTSGSRDTQFF
>TRBV24-1|16|TRBJ2-7
CATSDIRGARSYEQYF
>TRBV5-1|12|TRBJ2-7
CASSLRGGKQYF
>TRBV20-1|12|TRBJ1-2
CSAVGGNYGYTF
>TRBV10-2|14|TRBJ1-5
CASSESSGDQPQHF
>TRBV15|17|TRBJ2-1
CATSRDRRTSGIYEQFF
>TRBV30|18|TRBJ2-1
CAWSVRISGRSSYNEQFF
>TRBV7-8|14|TRBJ2-7
CASSQDKTNNEQYF
>TRBV11-2|16|TRBJ2-1
CAISIVEAPTYNEQFF
>TRBV6-5|13|TRBJ2-2
CASRGPNTGELFF
>TRBV20-1|18|TRBJ1-6
CSTILPRDKGISNSPLHF
>TRBV11-3|15|TRBJ1-6
CVSSPPEVEDSPLRF
>TRBV11-2|14|TRBJ2-7
CASSLLAGQDEKYF
>TRBV29-1|14|TRBJ1-1
CGVGWGPWNTEAFF
>TRBV11-3|19|TRBJ2-1
CASGAGQGGLAGGFNEQFF
>TRBV11-1|15|TRBJ1-1
CVSSFFGAANTEAFF
>TRBV29-1|11|TRBJ2-7
CSVGTPYDQYF
>TRBV11-3|15|TRBJ2-1
CASDLETSGLNEEFF
>TRBV11-2|12|TRBJ1-1
CASSSEQGEAFF
>TRBV29-1|13|TRBJ2-3
CSATRSGSDTQYF
>TRBV4-2|18|TRBJ2-3
CASSQAYRVGGVTDTQYF
>TRBV11-1|13|TRBJ2-1
CASSFDTDDEYFF
>TRBV11-2|14|TRBJ1-5
CASSFTRDAQHQHF
>TRBV28|20|TRBJ2-2
CASSLILGTGGFGNTGELFF
>TRBV24-1|17|TRBJ2-2
CATSDPGTGANTGELFF
>TRBV29-1|14|TRBJ2-3
CSTGFGQRTDTQYF
>TRBV7-8|17|TRBJ2-1
CASSLSPSGRIRDELFF
>TRBV6-6|14|TRBJ1-1
CASTLVGSNTEAYF
>TRBV11-2|15|TRBJ2-3
CASRPSATSIDTQYF
>TRBV12-3/TRBV12-4|13|TRBJ2-7
CASTPGPPGEQYF
>TRBV11-2|15|TRBJ2-3
CASGLAFLDTDTQYF
>TRBV11-2|14|TRBJ1-1
CASSLDRTGGEDSF
>TRBV4-2|17|TRBJ1-1
CASSQDPSTEENTEALF
>TRBV5-6|15|TRBJ1-5
CASSAGTAIGQPQLF
>TRBV11-1|14|TRBJ1-5
CASSSGRGNQPQHF
>TRBV28|11|TRBJ1-1
CTSSLAKKAFF
>TRBV11-1|13|.
CGSSFGDSYEQFF
>TRBV5-1|18|TRBJ2-1
CASSLTRSGSPLDNEQFF
>TRBV11-2|14|TRBJ2-7
CASSNGTVIFEQYF
>TRBV2|11|TRBJ1-1
CVSRVTGVAFF
>TRBV10-2|16|TRBJ2-6
CASSEGFPSGANVLTF
>TRBV10-1|15|TRBJ2-1
CASSVLQVPYNEQFF
>TRBV5-1|19|TRBJ2-5
CASSLAGLKQGGTKETHYF
>TRBV16|15|TRBJ1-6
CASRQESSYNSPLHF
>TRBV28|13|TRBJ2-7
CASSSGIPYEQYF
>TRBV11-3|19|TRBJ2-3
CASSPGTSRLTFQRGTQYF
>TRBV6-5|11|TRBJ2-7
CAGRKGAWQYF
>TRBV4-1|15|TRBJ1-2
CSSSPAGGARGGYTF